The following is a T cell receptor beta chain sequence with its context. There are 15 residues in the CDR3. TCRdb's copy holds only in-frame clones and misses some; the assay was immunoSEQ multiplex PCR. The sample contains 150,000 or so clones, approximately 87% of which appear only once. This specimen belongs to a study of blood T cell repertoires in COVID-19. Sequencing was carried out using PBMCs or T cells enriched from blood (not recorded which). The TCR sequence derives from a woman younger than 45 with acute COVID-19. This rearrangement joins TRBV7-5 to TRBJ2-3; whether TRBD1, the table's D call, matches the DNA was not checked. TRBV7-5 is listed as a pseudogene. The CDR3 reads CARSLLPRQADTQYF. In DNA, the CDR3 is TGTGCCAGAAGCTTACTCCCCCGACAGGCGGATACGCAGTATTTT.